This is a list of T cell receptor beta chains from one sample in a study of CD8 T cells in ankylosing spondylitis. MiXCR was run by TCRdb on the 5' RACE reads, yielding one entry per CDR3 protein. This sample yields tens of thousands of distinct CDR3 sequences, of which 6.2% are seen a single time; approximately 5% belongs to the top ten. The sequenced material came from synovial fluid, either unsorted or a sorted T cell fraction (not recorded which). The receptors come from a male donor with ankylosing spondylitis. CDR3s include the opening cysteine and the closing phenylalanine or tryptophan. D genes are given only for firm matches. The listing skips clone size in some rows; elsewhere it reads once, few, many or a size class.

J gene: TRBJ2-1; D gene: -; V gene: TRBV6-5; clone size: -; CDR3 protein: CASSSRWGTGQFF; CDR3 DNA: TGTGCCAGCAGTTCCCGGTGGGGAACGGGGCAGTTCTTC
J gene: TRBJ1-1; D gene: -; V gene: TRBV25-1; clone size: few; CDR3 protein: CASSVMGQNTEAFF; CDR3 DNA: TGTGCCAGCAGTGTAATGGGACAGAACACTGAAGCTTTCTTT
J gene: TRBJ2-1; D gene: TRBD2; V gene: TRBV5-4; clone size: few; CDR3 protein: CASSPASGYEQFF; CDR3 DNA: TGTGCCAGCAGCCCCGCTAGCGGCTATGAGCAGTTCTTC
J gene: TRBJ1-1; D gene: -; V gene: TRBV25-1; clone size: few; CDR3 protein: CASSGRGWDTEAFF; CDR3 DNA: TGTGCCAGCAGTGGACGGGGTTGGGACACTGAAGCTTTCTTT
J gene: TRBJ1-4; D gene: -; V gene: TRBV7-8; clone size: many; CDR3 protein: CASSPREASNEKLFF; CDR3 DNA: TGTGCCAGCAGCCCTCGGGAGGCTTCTAATGAAAAACTGTTTTTT
J gene: TRBJ2-7; D gene: -; V gene: TRBV12-3/TRBV12-4; clone size: -; CDR3 protein: CASSLVSGSYEQYF; CDR3 DNA: TGTGCCAGCAGTTTAGTGTCCGGGTCCTACGAGCAGTACTTC
J gene: TRBJ2-1; D gene: -; V gene: TRBV7-6; clone size: many; CDR3 protein: CASSLWFGDNEQFF; CDR3 DNA: TGTGCCAGCAGCTTATGGTTTGGAGACAATGAGCAGTTCTTC
J gene: TRBJ2-5; D gene: -; V gene: TRBV5-8; clone size: -; CDR3 protein: CASSFSGSETQYF; CDR3 DNA: TGTGCCAGCAGCTTCTCAGGATCTGAGACCCAGTACTTC
J gene: TRBJ2-7; D gene: TRBD2; V gene: TRBV7-8; clone size: many; CDR3 protein: CASSITSAGGYEQYF; CDR3 DNA: TGTGCCAGCAGCATTACCAGCGCGGGGGGCTACGAGCAGTACTTC
J gene: TRBJ1-2; D gene: TRBD1; V gene: TRBV28; clone size: medium-sized; CDR3 protein: CASSRPATGDYGYTF; CDR3 DNA: TGTGCCAGCAGTCGTCCGGCGACAGGGGACTATGGCTACACCTTC
J gene: TRBJ1-3; D gene: -; V gene: TRBV2; clone size: -; CDR3 protein: CASSGGPASGNTIYF; CDR3 DNA: TGTGCCAGCAGTGGGGGCCCAGCTTCTGGAAACACCATATATTTT
J gene: TRBJ2-2; D gene: -; V gene: TRBV12-3/TRBV12-4; clone size: many; CDR3 protein: CASTLTNTGELFF; CDR3 DNA: TGTGCCAGCACCCTGACGAACACCGGGGAGCTGTTTTTT
J gene: TRBJ2-1; D gene: -; V gene: TRBV27; clone size: -; CDR3 protein: CASNIGGKQFF; CDR3 DNA: TGTGCCAGCAATATTGGGGGAAAGCAGTTCTTC
J gene: TRBJ2-3; D gene: TRBD2; V gene: TRBV20-1; clone size: many; CDR3 protein: CSASSGSSDTQYF; CDR3 DNA: TGCAGTGCGTCGAGCGGGAGTTCAGATACGCAGTATTTT
J gene: TRBJ1-4; D gene: -; V gene: TRBV28; clone size: -; CDR3 protein: CASNSGPLTEKLFF; CDR3 DNA: TGTGCCAGCAATTCCGGGCCTCTTACTGAAAAACTGTTTTTT
J gene: TRBJ2-1; D gene: TRBD2; V gene: TRBV7-2; clone size: -; CDR3 protein: CASSLNGRAGDEQFF; CDR3 DNA: TGTGCCAGCAGCTTAAACGGGAGGGCCGGGGATGAGCAGTTCTTC
J gene: TRBJ1-1; D gene: TRBD1; V gene: TRBV20-1; clone size: many; CDR3 protein: CSADRGMNTEAFF; CDR3 DNA: TGCAGTGCTGACAGGGGAATGAACACTGAAGCTTTCTTT
J gene: TRBJ2-2; D gene: -; V gene: TRBV6-2/TRBV6-3; clone size: -; CDR3 protein: CASRASNTGELFF; CDR3 DNA: TGTGCCAGCAGGGCCAGCAACACCGGGGAGCTGTTTTTT